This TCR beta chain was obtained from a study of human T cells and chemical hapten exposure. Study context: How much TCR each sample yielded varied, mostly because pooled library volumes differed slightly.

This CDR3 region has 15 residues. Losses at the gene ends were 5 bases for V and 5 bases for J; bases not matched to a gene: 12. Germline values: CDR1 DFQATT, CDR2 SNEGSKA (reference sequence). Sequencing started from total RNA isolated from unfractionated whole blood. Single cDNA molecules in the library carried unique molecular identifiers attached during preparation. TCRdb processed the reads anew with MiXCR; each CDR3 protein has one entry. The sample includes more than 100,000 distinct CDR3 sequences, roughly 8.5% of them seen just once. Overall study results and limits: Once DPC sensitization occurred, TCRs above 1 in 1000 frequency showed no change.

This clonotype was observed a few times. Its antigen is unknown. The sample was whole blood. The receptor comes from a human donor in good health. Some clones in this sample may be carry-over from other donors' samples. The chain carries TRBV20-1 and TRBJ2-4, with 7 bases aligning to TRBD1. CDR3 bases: TGCAGTGCTGTCAAGACAGGGAGTAGCCAAAACATTCAGTACTTC. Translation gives CSAVKTGSSQNIQYF.